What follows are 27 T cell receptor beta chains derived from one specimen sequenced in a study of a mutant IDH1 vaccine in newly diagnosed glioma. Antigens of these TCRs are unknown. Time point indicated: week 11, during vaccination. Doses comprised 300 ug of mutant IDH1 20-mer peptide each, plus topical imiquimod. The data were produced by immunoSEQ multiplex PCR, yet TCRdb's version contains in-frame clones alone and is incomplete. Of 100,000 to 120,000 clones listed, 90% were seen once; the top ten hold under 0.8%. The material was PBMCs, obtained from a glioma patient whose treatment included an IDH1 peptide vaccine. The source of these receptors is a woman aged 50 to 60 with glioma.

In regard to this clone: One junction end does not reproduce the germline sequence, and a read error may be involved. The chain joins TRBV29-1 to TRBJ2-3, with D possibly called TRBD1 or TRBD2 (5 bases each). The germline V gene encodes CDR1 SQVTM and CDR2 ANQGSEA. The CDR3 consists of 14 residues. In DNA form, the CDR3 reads TGCAGCCTTGAGGTCGGGGACGGCACAGATACGCAGTATTTT. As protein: CSLEVGDGTDTQYF.

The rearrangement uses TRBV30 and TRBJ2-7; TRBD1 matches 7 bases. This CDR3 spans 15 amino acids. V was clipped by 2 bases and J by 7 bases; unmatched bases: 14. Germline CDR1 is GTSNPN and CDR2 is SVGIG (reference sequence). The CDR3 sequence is CAWSPRGQGVGEQYF. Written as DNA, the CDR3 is TGTGCCTGGAGTCCCCGGGGCCAGGGGGTAGGGGAGCAGTACTTC.

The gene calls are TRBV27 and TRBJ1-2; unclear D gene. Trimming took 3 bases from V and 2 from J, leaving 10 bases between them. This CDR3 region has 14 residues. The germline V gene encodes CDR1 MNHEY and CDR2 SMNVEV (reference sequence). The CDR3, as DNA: TGTGCCAGCAGTTTGGGCCGGGCCAACTATGGCTACACCTTC. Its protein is CASSLGRANYGYTF.

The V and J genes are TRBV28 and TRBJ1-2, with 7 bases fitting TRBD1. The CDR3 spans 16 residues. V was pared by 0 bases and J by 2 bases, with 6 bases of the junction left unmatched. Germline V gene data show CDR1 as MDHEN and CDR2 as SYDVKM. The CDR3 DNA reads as TGTGCCAGCAGTTTATGGGAGGGGGCGCTGAACTATGGCTACACCTTC. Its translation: CASSLWEGALNYGYTF.

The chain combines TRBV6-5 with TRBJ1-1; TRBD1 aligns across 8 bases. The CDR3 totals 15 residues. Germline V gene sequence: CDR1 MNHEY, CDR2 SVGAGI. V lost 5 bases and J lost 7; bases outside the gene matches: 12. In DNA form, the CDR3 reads TGTGCCAGCAGTCGGACCGGGACAGGAACAATTGAAGCTTTCTTT. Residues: CASSRTGTGTIEAFF.

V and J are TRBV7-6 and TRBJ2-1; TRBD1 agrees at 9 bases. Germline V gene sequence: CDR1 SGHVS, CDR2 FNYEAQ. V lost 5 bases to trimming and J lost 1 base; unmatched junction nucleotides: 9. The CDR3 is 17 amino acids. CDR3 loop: CASSHRGDRVSYNEQFF. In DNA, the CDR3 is TGTGCCAGCAGCCACCGCGGGGACAGGGTGTCCTACAATGAGCAGTTCTTC. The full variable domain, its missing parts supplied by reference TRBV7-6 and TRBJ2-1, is GAGVSQSPRYKVTKRGQDVALRCDPISGHVSLYWYRQALGQGPEFLTYFNYEAQQDKSGLPNDRFSAERPEGSISTLTIQRTEQRDSAMYRCASSHRGDRVSYNEQFFGPGTRLTVL.

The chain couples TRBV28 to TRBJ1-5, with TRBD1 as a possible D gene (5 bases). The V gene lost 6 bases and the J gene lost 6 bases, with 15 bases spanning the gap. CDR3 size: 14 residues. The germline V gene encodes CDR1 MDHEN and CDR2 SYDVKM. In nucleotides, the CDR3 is TGTGCCAGCAGATTCCAGGGTCACGGTCAGCCCCAGCATTTT. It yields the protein CASRFQGHGQPQHF.

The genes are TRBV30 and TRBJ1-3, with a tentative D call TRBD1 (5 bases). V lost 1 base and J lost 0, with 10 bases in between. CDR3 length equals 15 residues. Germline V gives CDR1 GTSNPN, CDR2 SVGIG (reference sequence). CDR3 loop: CAWSADTNSGNTIYF. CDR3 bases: TGTGCCTGGAGTGCGGACACAAACTCTGGAAACACCATATATTTT.

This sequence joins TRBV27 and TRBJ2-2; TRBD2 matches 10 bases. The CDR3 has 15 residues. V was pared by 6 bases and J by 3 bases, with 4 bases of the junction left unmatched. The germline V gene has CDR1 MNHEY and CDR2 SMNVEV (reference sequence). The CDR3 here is CASRALAGDTGELFF. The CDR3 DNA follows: TGTGCCAGCAGGGCCCTAGCGGGAGACACCGGGGAGCTGTTTTTT.

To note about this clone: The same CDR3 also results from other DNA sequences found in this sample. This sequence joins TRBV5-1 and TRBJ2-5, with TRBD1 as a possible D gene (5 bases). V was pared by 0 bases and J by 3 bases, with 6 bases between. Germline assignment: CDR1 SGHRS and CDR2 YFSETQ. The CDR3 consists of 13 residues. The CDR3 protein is CASSLEGEETQYF. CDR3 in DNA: TGCGCCAGCAGCTTGGAAGGGGAAGAGACCCAGTACTTC.

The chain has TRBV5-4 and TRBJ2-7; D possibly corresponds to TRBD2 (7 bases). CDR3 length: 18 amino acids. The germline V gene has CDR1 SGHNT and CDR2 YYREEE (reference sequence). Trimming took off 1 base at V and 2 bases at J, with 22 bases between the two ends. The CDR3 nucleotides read TGTGCCAGCAGCTTGTCCATCCAAAGGGGGGGCTCTACCTACGAGCAGTACTTC. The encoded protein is CASSLSIQRGGSTYEQYF.

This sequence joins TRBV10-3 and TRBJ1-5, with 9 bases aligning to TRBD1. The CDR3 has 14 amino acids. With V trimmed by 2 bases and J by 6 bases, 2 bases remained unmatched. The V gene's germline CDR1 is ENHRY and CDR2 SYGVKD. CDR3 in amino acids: CAISEDRGTQPQHF. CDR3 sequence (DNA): TGTGCCATCAGTGAGGACAGGGGGACTCAGCCCCAGCATTTT.

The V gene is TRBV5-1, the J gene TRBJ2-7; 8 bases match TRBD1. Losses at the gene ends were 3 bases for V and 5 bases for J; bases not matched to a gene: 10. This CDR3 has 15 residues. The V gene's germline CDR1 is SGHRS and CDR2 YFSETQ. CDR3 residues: CASSWTGPPFHEQYF. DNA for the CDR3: TGCGCCAGCAGCTGGACAGGGCCGCCCTTCCACGAGCAGTACTTC.

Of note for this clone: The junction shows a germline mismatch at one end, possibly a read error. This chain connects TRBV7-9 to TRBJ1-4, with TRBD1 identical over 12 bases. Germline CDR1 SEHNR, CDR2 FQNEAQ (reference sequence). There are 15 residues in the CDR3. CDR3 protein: CASSLAGTGGSAELF. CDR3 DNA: TGTGCCAGCAGCTTGGCCGGGACAGGGGGCTCAGCAGAACTTTTT.

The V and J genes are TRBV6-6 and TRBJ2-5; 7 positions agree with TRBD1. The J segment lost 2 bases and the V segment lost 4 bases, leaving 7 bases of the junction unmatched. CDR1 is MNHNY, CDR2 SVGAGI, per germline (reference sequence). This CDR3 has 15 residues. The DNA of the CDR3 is TGTGCCAGCAGTTCAGACAGGGCGGTACAAGAGACCCAGTACTTC. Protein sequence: CASSSDRAVQETQYF.

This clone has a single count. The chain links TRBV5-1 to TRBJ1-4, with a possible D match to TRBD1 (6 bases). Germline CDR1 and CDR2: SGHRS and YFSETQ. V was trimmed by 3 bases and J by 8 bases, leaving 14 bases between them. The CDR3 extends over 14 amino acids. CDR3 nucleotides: TGCGCCAGCAGCTCAGGGGCGCTGAGAGAAAAACTGTTTTTT. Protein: CASSSGALREKLFF.

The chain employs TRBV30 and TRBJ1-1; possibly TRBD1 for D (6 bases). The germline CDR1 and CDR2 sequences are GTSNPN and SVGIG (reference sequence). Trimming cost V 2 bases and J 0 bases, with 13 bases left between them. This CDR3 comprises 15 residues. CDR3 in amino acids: CAWSRGGRVNTEAFF. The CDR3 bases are TGTGCCTGGAGTCGAGGGGGGAGGGTGAACACTGAAGCTTTCTTT. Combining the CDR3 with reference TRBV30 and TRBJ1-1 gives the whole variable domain SQTIHQWPATLVQPVGSPLSLECTVEGTSNPNLYWYRQAAGRGLQLLFYSVGIGQISSEVPQNLSASRPQDRQFILSSKKLLLSDSGFYLCAWSRGGRVNTEAFFGQGTRLTVV.

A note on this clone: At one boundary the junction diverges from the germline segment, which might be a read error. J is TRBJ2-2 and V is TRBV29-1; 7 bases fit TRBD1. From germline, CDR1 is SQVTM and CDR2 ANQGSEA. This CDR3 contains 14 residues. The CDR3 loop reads CSVPSDRNTRELFF. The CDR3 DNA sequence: TGCAGCGTTCCCTCGGACAGGAACACCAGGGAGCTGTTTTTT.

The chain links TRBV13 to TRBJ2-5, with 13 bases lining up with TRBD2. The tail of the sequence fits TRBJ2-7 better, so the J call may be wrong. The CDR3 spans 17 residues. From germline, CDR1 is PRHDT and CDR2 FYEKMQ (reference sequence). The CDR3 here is CASSFHLTSGRFGEQYF. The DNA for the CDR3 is TGTGCCAGCAGCTTCCACCTGACTAGCGGGAGGTTTGGCGAGCAGTACTTC.

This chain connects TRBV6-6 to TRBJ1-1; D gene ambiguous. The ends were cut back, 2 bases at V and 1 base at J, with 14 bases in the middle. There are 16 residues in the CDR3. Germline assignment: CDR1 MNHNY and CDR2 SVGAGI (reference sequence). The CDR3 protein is CASSYGHLYPNTEAFF. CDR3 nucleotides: TGTGCCAGCAGTTACGGGCACCTCTACCCGAACACTGAAGCTTTCTTT.

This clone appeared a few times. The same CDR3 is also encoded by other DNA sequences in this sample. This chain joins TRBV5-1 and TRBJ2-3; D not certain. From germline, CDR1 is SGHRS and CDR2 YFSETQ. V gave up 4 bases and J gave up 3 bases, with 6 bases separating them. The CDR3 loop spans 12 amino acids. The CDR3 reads CASSGRTDTQYF. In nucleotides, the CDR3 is TGCGCCAGCAGCGGTCGTACAGATACGCAGTATTTT.

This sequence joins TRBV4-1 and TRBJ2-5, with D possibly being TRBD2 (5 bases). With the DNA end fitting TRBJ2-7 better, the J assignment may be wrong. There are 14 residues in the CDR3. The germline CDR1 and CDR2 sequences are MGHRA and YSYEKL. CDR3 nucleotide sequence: TGCGCCAGCAGCCAAGGGGAGACTACCTACGAGCAGTACTTC. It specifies CASSQGETTYEQYF.

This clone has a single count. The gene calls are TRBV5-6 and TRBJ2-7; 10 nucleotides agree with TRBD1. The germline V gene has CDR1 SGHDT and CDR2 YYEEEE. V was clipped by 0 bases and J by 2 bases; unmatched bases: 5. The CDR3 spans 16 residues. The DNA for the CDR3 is TGTGCCAGCAGCTTGGGTTACGGACAGGGGGCCTACGAGCAGTACTTC. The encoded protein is CASSLGYGQGAYEQYF. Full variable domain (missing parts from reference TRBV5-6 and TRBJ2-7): DAGVTQSPTHLIKTRGQQVTLRCSPKSGHDTVSWYQQALGQGPQFIFQYYEEEERQRGNFPDRFSGHQFPNYSSELNVNALLLGDSALYLCASSLGYGQGAYEQYFGPGTRLTVT.

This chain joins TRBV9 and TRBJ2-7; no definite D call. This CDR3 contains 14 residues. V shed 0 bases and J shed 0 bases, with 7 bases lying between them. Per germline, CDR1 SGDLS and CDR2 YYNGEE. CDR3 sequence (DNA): TGTGCCAGCAGCGTAGCCCAAACCTCCTACGAGCAGTACTTC. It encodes CASSVAQTSYEQYF.

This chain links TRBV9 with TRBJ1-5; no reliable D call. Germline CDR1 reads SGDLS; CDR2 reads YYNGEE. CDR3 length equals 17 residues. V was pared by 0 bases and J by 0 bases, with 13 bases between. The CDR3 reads CASSVGDRVNSNQPQHF. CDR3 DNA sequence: TGTGCCAGCAGCGTAGGAGATAGGGTAAATAGCAATCAGCCCCAGCATTTT.

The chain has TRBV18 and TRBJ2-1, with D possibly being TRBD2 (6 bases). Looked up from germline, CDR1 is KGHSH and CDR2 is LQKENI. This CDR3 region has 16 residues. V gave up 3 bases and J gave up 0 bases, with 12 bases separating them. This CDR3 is CASSPGRISSYNEQFF. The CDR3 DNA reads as TGTGCCAGCTCACCTGGGAGGATCAGCTCCTACAATGAGCAGTTCTTC.

This CDR3 is CASSLVIPYEQYF. The CDR3, as DNA: TGTGCCAGCAGCTTAGTGATTCCCTACGAGCAGTACTTC. V gene TRBV7-9 combines with J gene TRBJ2-7, with D unclear. CDR3 length: 13 residues. CDR1 is SEHNR, CDR2 FQNEAQ, per germline (reference sequence). V was pared by 1 base and J by 2 bases, with 6 bases between. The entire variable domain, with the rest obtained from reference TRBV7-9 and TRBJ2-7, is as follows: DTGVSQNPRHKITKRGQNVTFRCDPISEHNRLYWYRQTLGQGPEFLTYFQNEAQLEKSRLLSDRFSAERPKGSFSTLEIQRTEQGDSAMYLCASSLVIPYEQYFGPGTRLTVT.